This TCR beta chain was sequenced in a study of beta chain features in type 1 diabetes. Reverse transcription of all isolated RNA meant that expressed TCRB transcripts were sequenced. The table came from immunoSEQ multiplex PCR; TCRdb's copy has only in-frame clones and leaves some out. The data show 640,000 or so clones, over 11% seen once. Study-wide results and caveats: When Type 1 diabetes patients were examined, their TCRB CDR3s proved moderately but significantly shorter in all four CD4+ subsets.

Of note for this clone: Antigen specificity is unknown.

The CDR3 has 14 amino acids. Germline loops: CDR1 SNHLY, CDR2 FYNNEI. Trimming removed 5 bases from V and 5 bases from J; junction bases left unmatched: 6. The TCR originated in a man aged 18 to 29 with type 1 diabetes. The chain uses TRBV2 and TRBJ2-5; 9 nucleotides match TRBD1. Sequencing input: naive CD4+ T cells from blood. The CDR3 spells CASSHRGPEETQYF. For the CDR3, the DNA is TGTGCCAGCAGTCACAGGGGGCCGGAGGAGACCCAGTACTTC.